This note documents a single T cell receptor (beta chain) sequence. It lacks a known antigen. One base away there is no much larger clone; base qualities are not given. Trimming removed 5 bases from V and 5 bases from J, leaving 13 bases between the germline ends. The CDR3 holds 14 amino acids from the cysteine to the phenylalanine. The retained sequence is limited to the CDR3, 42 bases, with the frame set at the first base. In the germline V gene, CDR1 corresponds to SNHLY and CDR2 to FYNNEI. The sample is drawn from a study of blood T cell repertoires in COVID-19 (dated by TCRdb to 2020 to 2022). Background on the whole study: Samples from collaborators originated in the United States, Italy and Spain and spanned both the acute and convalescent phases of COVID-19. The material from the prospective study consisted of cDNA or gDNA derived from T cells, B-cell-depleted T cells, or PBMCs. Where available, HLA class I and class II types were taken from metadata supplied by the sample provider and were not determined by assay-based typing. The repertoires were made available in a free public database intended to serve as a resource for research on the immune response to SARS-CoV-2. Subjects who had been exposed to COVID-19, were actively infected with it, or had recovered from it provided the deeply sampled blood TCRbeta repertoires that made up the dataset. The samples were drawn from two sources: the first 160 participants of the ongoing ImmuneRACE study, and 1,254 subjects contributed by 6 global collaborators. A de-identified subject ID, COVID-19 status, age in years and sex were almost always included in the sample metadata. General conclusions and limits of the study: How much clinical and demographic metadata was included differed by source and by participant, and the metadata was provided uncurated.

The immunoSEQ Assay, a bias-controlled multiplex PCR, was used to amplify TCRbeta CDR3 regions from genomic DNA. The authors processed their data as follows. Within the assay, amplification of reference gene primers was used to estimate how many nucleated cells each sample contained. Sequence reads were collapsed and filtered to measure the absolute abundance of every unique TCRbeta CDR3 rearrangement. Productive Simpson clonality was computed per sample as the square root of Simpson's diversity index over productive rearrangements. As stored in TCRdb, this immuneACCESS dataset retains in-frame rearrangements with V and J assigned. A fraction of the clones does not appear; measured against another copy, unresolved V genes explain less than half of the discrepancy, and the remainder lacks a known reason. V and J calls and clone size are those listed in that table; D and trimming were worked out from the DNA. Across this sample there are about 300,000 clones, with roughly 91% seen only once. The top ten hold roughly 2.8% of the sample.

Participants in the prospective study were aged about 18 to 90 years, lived in under 30 United States geographic areas, and enrolled through a virtual design. In the prospective study, cohorts were assigned on the basis of participant-reported clinical history obtained from a screening survey and a study questionnaire. Exposed participants had been in contact with someone with a PCR-confirmed or clinician-diagnosed COVID-19 case within 2 weeks of study entry. In the prospective study, whole blood, serum and a nasopharyngeal or oropharyngeal swab were collected from each participant by mobile phlebotomists. Over a roughly 2-month period, participants in the prospective study had the option of providing additional blood draws and questionnaires. Blood samples from the prospective study were shipped frozen or at room temperature prior to DNA extraction.

The source of this sequence is a woman aged 45 to 65 who had been exposed to COVID-19. What was sequenced was PBMCs or T cells enriched from blood (not recorded which). This receptor chain uses TRBV2 and TRBJ2-1; possibly the D gene is TRBD1, per 7 matching bases. CDR3 protein: CASSLTRGDNEQFF. The nucleotide sequence is given as TGTGCCAGCAGTCTGACCAGGGGGGACAATGAGCAGTTCTTC.